This passage covers 21 T cell receptor beta chains from one sample sequenced in a study of vaccination and CD4 T cells after COVID-19. These receptors lack a known antigen. Sequencing of DNA taken from cultured CD4+ T cells relied on the Oncomine TCR Beta short-read assay. TCRdb re-derived calls from the PCR reads in MiXCR, one entry per CDR3 protein. The sample has over 10,000 distinct CDR3 sequences; around 70% are singletons. Indicated treatment: approximately nine-day PBMC culture with coronavirus spike peptide pools or control peptides (ViraFEST assay). The sample consisted of CD4+ T cells from blood, cultured in vitro. The receptors shown here come from a human donor who had recovered from COVID-19.

CDR3 residues: CASSFGISAGDRKQYF. CDR3 sequence (DNA): TGTGCCAGCAGTTTTGGAATTTCGGCCGGGGACCGCAAGCAGTATTTT. The V and J genes are TRBV12-3 or TRBV12-4 and TRBJ2-3; the D gene could be TRBD1 or TRBD2 (5 bases each). The V end was cut by 3 bases, the J end by 11 bases, with 24 bases between. This CDR3 spans 16 amino acids.

In this sample, this clonotype turned up a few times. The gene calls are TRBV7-2 and TRBJ1-1, with TRBD1 as a possible D gene (6 bases). This CDR3 spans 15 amino acids. CDR1 is SGHTA, CDR2 FQGNSA, per germline. V gave up 5 bases and J gave up 0 bases, with 13 bases separating them. CDR3 amino acids: CASSPNRVVNTEAFF. Here the CDR3 DNA reads TGTGCCAGCAGCCCAAACAGGGTGGTGAACACTGAAGCTTTCTTT.

The chain uses TRBV6-1 and TRBJ2-3; D may be TRBD2 (6 bases). The length of the CDR3 is 18 residues. The germline V gene encodes CDR1 MNHNS and CDR2 SASEGT. V was trimmed by 5 bases and J by 9 bases, leaving 30 bases between them. CDR3 coding DNA: TGTGCCAGCAGTACCCAGCGGGCGAGACCATTTCGCCGAGGCACGCAGTATTTT. Amino acids: CASSTQRARPFRRGTQYF.

The chain couples TRBV6-2 or TRBV6-3 to TRBJ2-7; 8 nucleotides match TRBD1. CDR1 is MNHEY, CDR2 SVGEGT, per germline. V trimming: 5 bases; J trimming: 2 bases; junction bases outside the gene matches: 8. The CDR3 length is 15 residues. CDR3 sequence (DNA): TGTGCCAGCAGTCCGGACAGGGCGGGAACCTACGAGCAGTACTTC. Its protein product is CASSPDRAGTYEQYF.

The chain carries TRBV7-3 and TRBJ2-1, with D uncertain. Germline V gives CDR1 SGHTA, CDR2 FQGTGA. This CDR3 spans 17 amino acids. Trimming removed 1 base from V and 4 bases from J, with 17 bases in between. The CDR3 loop reads CASSLRVSSDTYNEQFF. DNA for the CDR3: TGTGCCAGCAGCTTAAGAGTTAGCTCCGATACATACAATGAGCAGTTCTTC.

J is TRBJ2-1 and V is TRBV7-3; 13 bases fit TRBD2. Looked up from germline, CDR1 is SGHTA and CDR2 is FQGTGA. CDR3 length equals 17 residues. Trimming at V came to 4 bases and at J to 5 bases, leaving 8 bases not matched to a gene. CDR3 in amino acids: CASSSRTSGSFNNEQFF. CDR3 DNA sequence: TGTGCCAGCAGCTCGCGGACTAGCGGGAGTTTTAACAATGAGCAGTTCTTC. The full variable domain, completed using reference TRBV7-3 and TRBJ2-1, is GAGVSQTPSNKVTEKGKYVELRCDPISGHTALYWYRQSLGQGPEFLIYFQGTGAADDSGLPNDRFFAVRPEGSVSTLKIQRTERGDSAVYLCASSSRTSGSFNNEQFFGPGTRLTVL.

This chain connects TRBV6-2 or TRBV6-3 to TRBJ1-5; 9 nucleotides match TRBD1. V lost 5 bases, J lost 7 bases, and 9 bases stayed unmatched. The CDR3 is 15 amino acids. Germline CDR1 is MNHEY and CDR2 is SVGEGT. Here the CDR3 DNA reads TGTGCCAGCAGTAAAGGGGACAGGGTAACGCAGCCCCAGCATTTT. Translating it yields CASSKGDRVTQPQHF.

The V call is TRBV4-2, the J call TRBJ1-2, with D perhaps matching TRBD1 (5 bases). Germline CDR1 and CDR2: LGHNA and YNFKEQ. With 0 bases removed from V and 5 bases from J, the gap between germline ends came to 16 bases. There are 16 residues in the CDR3. Here the CDR3 reads CASSQDLGGRGYGYTF. The DNA of the CDR3 is TGTGCCAGCAGCCAAGATCTCGGGGGAAGAGGATATGGCTACACCTTC.

CDR3 in amino acids: CSANARDRSADTQYF. The DNA for the CDR3 is TGCAGTGCTAACGCCCGGGACAGGAGTGCAGATACGCAGTATTTT. The chain has TRBV20-1 and TRBJ2-3; 8 bases map to TRBD1. This CDR3 spans 15 amino acids. From germline, CDR1 is DFQATT and CDR2 SNEGSKA (reference sequence). The junction had 10 bases not matched to a gene; V was cut back by 4 bases and J by 4 bases.

The rearrangement joins TRBV6-5 to TRBJ2-2, with 7 nucleotides matching TRBD1. CDR3 size: 15 residues. The junction had 2 bases not matched to a gene; V was cut back by 4 bases and J by 0 bases. CDR1 and CDR2 from the germline V gene are MNHEY and SVGAGI. The CDR3 sequence: CASSWDSPNTGELFF. CDR3 DNA: TGTGCCAGCAGTTGGGACAGTCCGAACACCGGGGAGCTGTTTTTT.

This sequence joins TRBV10-1 and TRBJ2-7; TRBD1 agrees at 7 bases. The CDR3 is 14 residues long. Germline V gene lookup returns CDR1 WNHNN and CDR2 SYGVQD (reference sequence). With V trimmed by 6 bases and J by 5 bases, 10 bases remained unmatched. CDR3 DNA: TGCGCCAGCAGCCCCGGGACAGCGATGAACGAGCAGTACTTC. This sequence encodes CASSPGTAMNEQYF.

In nucleotides, the CDR3 is TGTGCCAGCAGCATAGGACAGGGGAACACCGGGGAGCTGTTTTTT. This encodes CASSIGQGNTGELFF. J is TRBJ2-2 and V is TRBV7-3, with 8 bases lining up with TRBD1. Germline CDR1 SGHTA, CDR2 FQGTGA. Trimming removed 5 bases from V and 1 base from J; junction bases left unmatched: 3. This CDR3 has 15 amino acids.

The rearrangement links TRBV27 to TRBJ1-2, with 8 bases matching TRBD1. The junction had 2 bases not matched to a gene; V was cut back by 4 bases and J by 4 bases. CDR1 is MNHEY and CDR2 is SMNVEV in the germline V gene (reference sequence). The CDR3 loop spans 13 amino acids. The CDR3, as DNA: TGTGCCAGCAGTTGGGACAGGACCTATGGCTACACCTTC. The encoded protein is CASSWDRTYGYTF.

V is TRBV20-1 and J is TRBJ1-5; perhaps TRBD1 as D (5 bases). The germline V gene encodes CDR1 DFQATT and CDR2 SNEGSKA (reference sequence). This CDR3 has 15 amino acids. Trimming cost V 2 bases and J 5 bases, with 16 bases left between them. The CDR3 region is CSARLGTYPDQPQHF. The CDR3, as DNA: TGCAGTGCTAGATTAGGGACTTACCCCGATCAGCCCCAGCATTTT.

This chain connects TRBV20-1 to TRBJ2-5, with 9 bases that match TRBD2. V lost 2 bases to trimming and J lost 4 bases; unmatched junction nucleotides: 8. Germline values: CDR1 DFQATT, CDR2 SNEGSKA (reference sequence). The CDR3 consists of 15 residues. The CDR3 DNA reads as TGCAGTGCTAGATCGCCGGGGCGGGAGGGAGAGACCCAGTACTTC. This translates into CSARSPGREGETQYF.

J is TRBJ2-4 and V is TRBV7-3, with 8 bases fitting TRBD2. The junction had 9 bases not matched to a gene; V was cut back by 5 bases and J by 6 bases. This CDR3 is 15 amino acids long. CDR1 and CDR2 (germline): SGHTA, FQGTGA. The CDR3 DNA is TGTGCCAGCAGCCTCGATGCGGGGGGCGGAAACATTCAGTACTTC. Translation: CASSLDAGGGNIQYF. The full variable domain, in which reference TRBV7-3 and TRBJ2-4 provide the parts outside the CDR3, is GAGVSQTPSNKVTEKGKYVELRCDPISGHTALYWYRQSLGQGPEFLIYFQGTGAADDSGLPNDRFFAVRPEGSVSTLKIQRTERGDSAVYLCASSLDAGGGNIQYFGAGTRLSVL.

The J gene is TRBJ1-2, the V gene TRBV7-2; 11 nucleotides agree with TRBD1. The CDR3 runs to 16 residues. V lost 0 bases to trimming and J lost 8 bases; unmatched junction nucleotides: 8. The V gene's germline CDR1 is SGHTA and CDR2 FQGNSA. Here the CDR3 reads CASSLAGGQGAWGYTF. The CDR3 DNA follows: TGTGCCAGCAGCTTAGCGGGAGGACAGGGGGCCTGGGGCTACACCTTC.

This sequence joins TRBV19 and TRBJ1-5, with no clear D. Germline assignment: CDR1 LNHDA and CDR2 SQIVND (reference sequence). This CDR3 region has 14 residues. The ends were cut back, 5 bases at V and 3 bases at J, with 11 bases in the middle. This chain's CDR3 is CASSSRGNNQPQHF. The CDR3, as DNA: TGTGCCAGTAGTTCAAGAGGAAACAATCAGCCCCAGCATTTT. Based on the CDR3 plus reference TRBV19 and TRBJ1-5, the full variable domain is DGGITQSPKYLFRKEGQNVTLSCEQNLNHDAMYWYRQDPGQGLRLIYYSQIVNDFQKGDIAEGYSVSREKKESFPLTVTSAQKNPTAFYLCASSSRGNNQPQHFGDGTRLSIL.

This chain uses TRBV30 with TRBJ2-2, with unresolved D. V was cut by 4 bases and J by 6 bases, with 12 bases left in between. This CDR3 contains 13 residues. Germline CDR1 and CDR2: GTSNPN and SVGIG (reference sequence). The CDR3 protein is CAWMRNFAGELFF. CDR3 coding DNA: TGTGCCTGGATGAGGAATTTCGCCGGGGAGCTGTTTTTT.

V gene TRBV18 combines with J gene TRBJ2-5, with D unresolved. The CDR3 is made up of 13 amino acids. The V end lost 5 bases, the J end lost 5 bases, and 12 bases lay between the germline ends. The V gene's germline CDR1 is KGHSH and CDR2 LQKENI. The CDR3 sequence: CASSGNNRETQYF. DNA for the CDR3: TGTGCCAGCTCAGGTAACAATCGGGAGACCCAGTACTTC.

This chain connects TRBV28 to TRBJ1-1; D gene unclear. The germline V and J ends were trimmed by 5 bases and 4 bases, with 14 bases remaining between them. This CDR3 is 14 amino acids long. Germline CDR1 reads MDHEN; CDR2 reads SYDVKM. Here the CDR3 DNA reads TGTGCCAGCAGTAGGCCGGGTTCGATCACTGAAGCTTTCTTT. The encoded protein is CASSRPGSITEAFF. Supplemented by reference TRBV28 and TRBJ1-1, the full variable domain reads DVKVTQSSRYLVKRTGEKVFLECVQDMDHENMFWYRQDPGLGLRLIYFSYDVKMKEKGDIPEGYSVSREKKERFSLILESASTNQTSMYLCASSRPGSITEAFFGQGTRLTVV.